The 21 T cell receptor beta chains listed next were all sequenced from one sample in a study of tumor and adjacent non-tumor tissue in lung cancer (dated by TCRdb to the late 2010s). Bulk unsorted tissue served as the source for RNA extraction, and RNA quality was assessed using a NanoDrop ND-1000 and an Agilent 2100. Libraries were prepared through multiplex PCR. Sequencing was performed on an Illumina HiSeq 2500. TCRbeta libraries were built by three rounds of nested PCR using primers (Table S4), following protocols modified from ARM-PCR. TCRdb's own reprocessing of the public reads used fastp at Q25 and MiXCR and kept productive beta chains. Identical CDR3 protein sequences are pooled into one entry, listed with their most common genes and DNA. For this sample the table gives about 140,000 distinct CDR3 sequences, of which about 71% were detected only once. Of the sample, around a sixth is held by the ten largest clones.

Sequenced: lung tumor tissue. These receptor sequences come from a man aged 55 to 70 with small cell lung cancer.

V usage is TRBV6-2 or TRBV6-3 and J usage is TRBJ2-5; 8 bases align to TRBD2. V dropped 6 bases and J dropped 5; count of bases not matched to a gene: 14. The CDR3 covers 16 residues. The germline V gene encodes CDR1 MNHEY and CDR2 SVGEGT. This chain's CDR3 is CASRHYGTGGDETQYF. The CDR3 DNA sequence: TGTGCCAGCAGGCACTATGGGACGGGAGGGGACGAGACCCAGTACTTC.

The chain is built from TRBV11-1 and TRBJ1-2; 7 positions agree with TRBD1. Per the germline V gene, CDR1 is SGHAT and CDR2 is FQDESV (reference sequence). CDR3 length: 14 amino acids. CDR3 in DNA: TGTGTCATCAGCTTCACCGAAGGGGGCTCTGGCTACACCTTC. This codes for CVISFTEGGSGYTF. Full variable domain (remainder filled in from reference TRBV11-1 and TRBJ1-2): EAEVAQSPRYKITEKSQAVAFWCDPISGHATLYWYRQILGQGPELLVQFQDESVVDDSQLPKDRFSAERLKGVDSTLKIQPAELGDSAMYLCVISFTEGGSGYTFGSGTRLTVV.

Turning to this clonotype: Possible read error: a much larger clone is one base away. V gene TRBV6-1 combines with J gene TRBJ1-1, with TRBD1 as a possible D gene (5 bases). Germline CDR1 reads MNHNS; CDR2 reads SASEGT. The ends were cut back, 2 bases at V and 6 bases at J, with 16 bases in the middle. The CDR3 totals 15 residues. In DNA, the CDR3 is TGTGCCAGCAGTGAATACGCCAAGGGGATCGCTGAAGCTTTCTTT. This translates into CASSEYAKGIAEAFF.

The rearrangement uses TRBV11-1 and TRBJ2-4, with D perhaps TRBD2 (6 bases). The ends were cut back, 6 bases at V and 9 bases at J, with 15 bases in the middle. Germline CDR1 and CDR2: SGHAT and FQDESV (reference sequence). The CDR3 loop spans 13 amino acids. CDR3 protein: CASSFWTTCIQYF. The CDR3 DNA sequence: TGTGCCAGCAGTTTTTGGACTACGTGCATTCAGTACTTC.

Note on this clonotype: An end of the junction differs from the germline gene, which may be a read error. The rearrangement links TRBV4-1 to TRBJ1-4; no definite D call. From germline, CDR1 is MGHRA and CDR2 YSYEKL. CDR3 length: 13 amino acids. In DNA form, the CDR3 reads TGCACCAGCAGCCCACTCGGGTATGAAAAACTGTTTTTT. Translating it yields CTSSPLGYEKLFF.

A note on this clonotype: Sequence at one end of the junction differs from germline and may be a read error. The genes are TRBV7-8 and TRBJ1-6, with 7 bases matching TRBD1. Per the germline V gene, CDR1 is SGHVS and CDR2 is FQNEAQ. The CDR3 runs to 15 residues. The CDR3 region is CASSRYNRGNSLLHF. Here the CDR3 DNA reads TGTGCCAGCAGCCGGTACAACAGGGGTAATTCACTCCTCCACTTT.

Notes on this clonotype: Its ends do not fully match the called genes, so a read error is possible. The J gene is TRBJ1-2, the V gene TRBV20-1; TRBD1 agrees at 7 bases. The CDR3 runs to 13 residues. The germline V gene encodes CDR1 DFQATT and CDR2 SNEGSKA (reference sequence). CDR3 residues: CSASSQGIYGYTF. In DNA form, the CDR3 reads TGCAGTGCTTCTTCACAGGGGATCTATGGCTACACGTTC.

This clonotype was detected many times. The CDR3 nucleotides read TGTGCCAGCAAATTCGCACAGTATAGCAATCAGCCCCAGCATTTT. It yields the protein CASKFAQYSNQPQHF. This chain connects TRBV6-5 to TRBJ1-5; D unresolved. Trimming removed 7 bases at V and 0 bases at J, with 13 bases between. There are 15 residues in the CDR3. Germline CDR1 and CDR2: MNHEY and SVGAGI.

This clonotype came up a few times. A single base separates this from a much larger clone, so it may be a read error. This chain uses TRBV6-5 with TRBJ2-6; 8 bases are a match to TRBD2. Germline CDR1 MNHEY, CDR2 SVGAGI. The CDR3 covers 16 residues. Here the CDR3 DNA reads TGTACCAGCAGTTTCCGGGGGGGATCAGGGGCCAACGTCCTGACTTTC. Amino acids: CTSSFRGGSGANVLTF.

In its sample, this clonotype was seen many times. The rearrangement joins TRBV6-1 to TRBJ2-7; 10 nucleotides agree with TRBD1. CDR1 and CDR2 (germline): MNHNS, SASEGT. The CDR3 is 16 amino acids. With V trimmed by 7 bases and J by 1 base, 10 bases remained unmatched. The CDR3 DNA reads TGTGCCAGCAAGAGGCGGGGACAGGGGAATTCCTACGAGCAGTACTTC. As protein: CASKRRGQGNSYEQYF.

Worth noting for this clonotype: A much larger clone differs from this one at a single base, so this may be a read error. This chain links TRBV5-4 with TRBJ2-1, with D unresolved. The CDR3 extends over 13 amino acids. Germline assignment: CDR1 SGHNT and CDR2 YYREEE (reference sequence). V lost 1 base, J lost 5 bases, and 7 bases lay in between. CDR3 DNA sequence: TGTGCCAGCAGCTTGAGACCGGACAATGAGCAGTTCTTC. This translates into CASSLRPDNEQFF. The whole variable domain, remainder taken from reference TRBV5-4 and TRBJ2-1, is ETGVTQSPTHLIKTRGQQVTLRCSSQSGHNTVSWYQQALGQGPQFIFQYYREEENGRGNFPPRFSGLQFPNYSSELNVNALELDDSALYLCASSLRPDNEQFFGPGTRLTVL.

The V call is TRBV5-1, the J call TRBJ2-5; the D gene is possibly TRBD1 (6 bases). The CDR3 contains 14 residues. CDR1 and CDR2 from the germline V gene are SGHRS and YFSETQ. Trimming cost V 0 bases and J 1 base, with 7 bases left between them. The CDR3 is CASSLGGLQETQYF. CDR3 in DNA: TGCGCCAGCAGCTTGGGGGGGCTCCAAGAGACCCAGTACTTC.

As to this clonotype: The junction departs from the called germline gene at one end, perhaps through a read error. The rearrangement joins TRBV29-1 to TRBJ2-3, with D perhaps TRBD2 (6 bases). This CDR3 spans 13 amino acids. Looked up from germline, CDR1 is SQVTM and CDR2 is ANQGSEA. The CDR3 nucleotides are TGCTGCGTTCATGCGGGGTTCACAGATACGCAGTATTTT. It yields the protein CCVHAGFTDTQYF.

This clonotype has only one observation. A much larger clone differs from this one at a single base, so this may be a read error. This chain links TRBV6-1 with TRBJ2-1; a weak D match, TRBD1 (6 bases). CDR1 is MNHNS, CDR2 SASEGT, per germline. The CDR3 covers 15 residues. The V end lost 8 bases, the J end lost 4 bases, and 18 bases lay between the germline ends. The CDR3: CASCGGDNFYNEQFF. Written as DNA, the CDR3 is TGTGCCAGCTGTGGTGGGGACAACTTTTACAATGAGCAGTTCTTC.

This chain uses TRBV6-1 with TRBJ2-7; perhaps TRBD1 as D (6 bases). The CDR3 covers 13 residues. From germline, CDR1 is MNHNS and CDR2 SASEGT. V was clipped by 8 bases and J by 2 bases, with 13 bases between them. The DNA of the CDR3 is TGTGCCAGCTCCGACAGGCGAACCTACGAGCAGTACTTC. It codes for CASSDRRTYEQYF.

The chain combines TRBV6-5 with TRBJ2-7, with a weak D call TRBD2 (7 bases). CDR1 MNHEY and CDR2 SVGAGI come from the germline V gene. V was clipped by 6 bases and J by 12 bases, with 27 bases between them. The CDR3 has 15 residues. CDR3 sequence reads: CASRGGLAPGYKLYV. In DNA form, the CDR3 reads TGTGCCAGCAGGGGGGGGCTAGCGCCAGGCTACAAACTGTACGTC.

This clonotype was observed a single time. The chain uses TRBV12-3 or TRBV12-4 and TRBJ1-6; no clear D. This CDR3 is built from 15 residues. V was cut by 5 bases and J by 7 bases, with 15 bases left in between. The CDR3 sequence: CASSPAEGFNSPLHF. As DNA, the CDR3 is TGTGCCAGCAGTCCCGCGGAGGGCTTCAATTCACCCCTCCACTTT.

This clonotype was seen more than once but under ten times. The chain carries TRBV10-3 and TRBJ2-3, with 8 nucleotides matching TRBD2. The germline V gene has CDR1 ENHRY and CDR2 SYGVKD. The length of the CDR3 is 12 residues. Trimming took 6 bases from V and 5 from J; bases not matched to a gene: 1. DNA of the CDR3: TGTGCCATCAGCGGGAGGGGAGATACGCAGTATTTT. As protein: CAISGRGDTQYF.

This clonotype was seen repeatedly, ten times or more. J is TRBJ2-5 and V is TRBV9; the D gene could be TRBD1 or TRBD2 (6 bases each). The ends were cut back, 3 bases at V and 1 base at J, with 25 bases in the middle. The V gene's germline CDR1 is SGDLS and CDR2 YYNGEE. The CDR3 extends over 19 amino acids. CDR3 in amino acids: CASSGGLGYTSLGQETQYF. The CDR3 coding sequence is TGTGCCAGCAGCGGGGGGCTGGGTTATACTAGCCTGGGCCAAGAGACCCAGTACTTC.

In its sample, this clonotype was seen many times. The chain joins TRBV12-3 or TRBV12-4 to TRBJ1-3; D is uncertain. This CDR3 contains 12 residues. Deletions cut 5 bases from V and 11 bases from J, with 13 bases between. CDR3 DNA sequence: TGTGCCAGCAGTCCCGTAGGGAGGTCCATATATTTT. Translation gives CASSPVGRSIYF.

The V gene is TRBV5-4, the J gene TRBJ2-7; D gene ambiguous. Looked up from germline, CDR1 is SGHNT and CDR2 is YYREEE (reference sequence). The V gene lost 3 bases and the J gene lost 7 bases, with 11 bases spanning the gap. The CDR3 extends over 12 amino acids. The CDR3 nucleotides are TGTGCCAGCAGCTCGCGTGGTGGTGAGCAGTACTTC. Translated, it gives CASSSRGGEQYF.